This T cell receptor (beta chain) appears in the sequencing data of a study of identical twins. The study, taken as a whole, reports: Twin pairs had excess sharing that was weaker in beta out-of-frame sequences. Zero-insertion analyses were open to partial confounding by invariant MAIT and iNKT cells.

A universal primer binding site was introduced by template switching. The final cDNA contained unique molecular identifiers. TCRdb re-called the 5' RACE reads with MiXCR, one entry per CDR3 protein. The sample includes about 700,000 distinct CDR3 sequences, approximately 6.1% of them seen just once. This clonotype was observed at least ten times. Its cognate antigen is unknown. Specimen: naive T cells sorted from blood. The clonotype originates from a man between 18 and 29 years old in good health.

In DNA, the CDR3 is TGCAGCGTTGAAGGGGCGACAGGATCCTTAGCCAAAAACATTCAGTACTTC. It encodes CSVEGATGSLAKNIQYF. The chain couples TRBV29-1 to TRBJ2-4; D might be TRBD1 (6 bases). Germline V CDR1 and CDR2: SQVTM, ANQGSEA. With 1 base removed from V and 0 bases from J, the gap between germline ends came to 16 bases. The CDR3 is 17 amino acids.